This TCR beta chain was obtained from a study of tumor and adjacent non-tumor tissue in lung cancer. A modified ARM-PCR protocol with three rounds of nested PCR amplified TCRbeta. From the multiplex PCR reads, TCRdb called clonotypes with MiXCR, one entry per CDR3 protein. The sample includes 100,000 to 150,000 distinct CDR3 sequences, 55% to 75% of them seen just once. In germline, CDR1 is SGHKS, CDR2 YYEKEE (reference sequence). There are 15 residues in the CDR3. Study outcomes and limitations: In normal lung, the top 100 clones were significantly more dominant than in tumor. TCR diversity was significantly greater in tumor than normal lung tissue.

About this clonotype itself: Its antigen is unknown. At one end, the junction sequence differs from germline, possibly due to a read error.

The template was RNA from unsorted bulk tissue. The sequenced material came from lung tumor tissue. This chain joins TRBV5-5 and TRBJ2-2; 8 positions agree with TRBD1. This sequence was found in a man under 40 with non-small cell lung cancer. The CDR3 loop reads CASTLEGTGAGELFF. CDR3 DNA: TGTGCCAGCACCTTGGAGGGGACAGGCGCCGGGGAGCTGTTTTTT.